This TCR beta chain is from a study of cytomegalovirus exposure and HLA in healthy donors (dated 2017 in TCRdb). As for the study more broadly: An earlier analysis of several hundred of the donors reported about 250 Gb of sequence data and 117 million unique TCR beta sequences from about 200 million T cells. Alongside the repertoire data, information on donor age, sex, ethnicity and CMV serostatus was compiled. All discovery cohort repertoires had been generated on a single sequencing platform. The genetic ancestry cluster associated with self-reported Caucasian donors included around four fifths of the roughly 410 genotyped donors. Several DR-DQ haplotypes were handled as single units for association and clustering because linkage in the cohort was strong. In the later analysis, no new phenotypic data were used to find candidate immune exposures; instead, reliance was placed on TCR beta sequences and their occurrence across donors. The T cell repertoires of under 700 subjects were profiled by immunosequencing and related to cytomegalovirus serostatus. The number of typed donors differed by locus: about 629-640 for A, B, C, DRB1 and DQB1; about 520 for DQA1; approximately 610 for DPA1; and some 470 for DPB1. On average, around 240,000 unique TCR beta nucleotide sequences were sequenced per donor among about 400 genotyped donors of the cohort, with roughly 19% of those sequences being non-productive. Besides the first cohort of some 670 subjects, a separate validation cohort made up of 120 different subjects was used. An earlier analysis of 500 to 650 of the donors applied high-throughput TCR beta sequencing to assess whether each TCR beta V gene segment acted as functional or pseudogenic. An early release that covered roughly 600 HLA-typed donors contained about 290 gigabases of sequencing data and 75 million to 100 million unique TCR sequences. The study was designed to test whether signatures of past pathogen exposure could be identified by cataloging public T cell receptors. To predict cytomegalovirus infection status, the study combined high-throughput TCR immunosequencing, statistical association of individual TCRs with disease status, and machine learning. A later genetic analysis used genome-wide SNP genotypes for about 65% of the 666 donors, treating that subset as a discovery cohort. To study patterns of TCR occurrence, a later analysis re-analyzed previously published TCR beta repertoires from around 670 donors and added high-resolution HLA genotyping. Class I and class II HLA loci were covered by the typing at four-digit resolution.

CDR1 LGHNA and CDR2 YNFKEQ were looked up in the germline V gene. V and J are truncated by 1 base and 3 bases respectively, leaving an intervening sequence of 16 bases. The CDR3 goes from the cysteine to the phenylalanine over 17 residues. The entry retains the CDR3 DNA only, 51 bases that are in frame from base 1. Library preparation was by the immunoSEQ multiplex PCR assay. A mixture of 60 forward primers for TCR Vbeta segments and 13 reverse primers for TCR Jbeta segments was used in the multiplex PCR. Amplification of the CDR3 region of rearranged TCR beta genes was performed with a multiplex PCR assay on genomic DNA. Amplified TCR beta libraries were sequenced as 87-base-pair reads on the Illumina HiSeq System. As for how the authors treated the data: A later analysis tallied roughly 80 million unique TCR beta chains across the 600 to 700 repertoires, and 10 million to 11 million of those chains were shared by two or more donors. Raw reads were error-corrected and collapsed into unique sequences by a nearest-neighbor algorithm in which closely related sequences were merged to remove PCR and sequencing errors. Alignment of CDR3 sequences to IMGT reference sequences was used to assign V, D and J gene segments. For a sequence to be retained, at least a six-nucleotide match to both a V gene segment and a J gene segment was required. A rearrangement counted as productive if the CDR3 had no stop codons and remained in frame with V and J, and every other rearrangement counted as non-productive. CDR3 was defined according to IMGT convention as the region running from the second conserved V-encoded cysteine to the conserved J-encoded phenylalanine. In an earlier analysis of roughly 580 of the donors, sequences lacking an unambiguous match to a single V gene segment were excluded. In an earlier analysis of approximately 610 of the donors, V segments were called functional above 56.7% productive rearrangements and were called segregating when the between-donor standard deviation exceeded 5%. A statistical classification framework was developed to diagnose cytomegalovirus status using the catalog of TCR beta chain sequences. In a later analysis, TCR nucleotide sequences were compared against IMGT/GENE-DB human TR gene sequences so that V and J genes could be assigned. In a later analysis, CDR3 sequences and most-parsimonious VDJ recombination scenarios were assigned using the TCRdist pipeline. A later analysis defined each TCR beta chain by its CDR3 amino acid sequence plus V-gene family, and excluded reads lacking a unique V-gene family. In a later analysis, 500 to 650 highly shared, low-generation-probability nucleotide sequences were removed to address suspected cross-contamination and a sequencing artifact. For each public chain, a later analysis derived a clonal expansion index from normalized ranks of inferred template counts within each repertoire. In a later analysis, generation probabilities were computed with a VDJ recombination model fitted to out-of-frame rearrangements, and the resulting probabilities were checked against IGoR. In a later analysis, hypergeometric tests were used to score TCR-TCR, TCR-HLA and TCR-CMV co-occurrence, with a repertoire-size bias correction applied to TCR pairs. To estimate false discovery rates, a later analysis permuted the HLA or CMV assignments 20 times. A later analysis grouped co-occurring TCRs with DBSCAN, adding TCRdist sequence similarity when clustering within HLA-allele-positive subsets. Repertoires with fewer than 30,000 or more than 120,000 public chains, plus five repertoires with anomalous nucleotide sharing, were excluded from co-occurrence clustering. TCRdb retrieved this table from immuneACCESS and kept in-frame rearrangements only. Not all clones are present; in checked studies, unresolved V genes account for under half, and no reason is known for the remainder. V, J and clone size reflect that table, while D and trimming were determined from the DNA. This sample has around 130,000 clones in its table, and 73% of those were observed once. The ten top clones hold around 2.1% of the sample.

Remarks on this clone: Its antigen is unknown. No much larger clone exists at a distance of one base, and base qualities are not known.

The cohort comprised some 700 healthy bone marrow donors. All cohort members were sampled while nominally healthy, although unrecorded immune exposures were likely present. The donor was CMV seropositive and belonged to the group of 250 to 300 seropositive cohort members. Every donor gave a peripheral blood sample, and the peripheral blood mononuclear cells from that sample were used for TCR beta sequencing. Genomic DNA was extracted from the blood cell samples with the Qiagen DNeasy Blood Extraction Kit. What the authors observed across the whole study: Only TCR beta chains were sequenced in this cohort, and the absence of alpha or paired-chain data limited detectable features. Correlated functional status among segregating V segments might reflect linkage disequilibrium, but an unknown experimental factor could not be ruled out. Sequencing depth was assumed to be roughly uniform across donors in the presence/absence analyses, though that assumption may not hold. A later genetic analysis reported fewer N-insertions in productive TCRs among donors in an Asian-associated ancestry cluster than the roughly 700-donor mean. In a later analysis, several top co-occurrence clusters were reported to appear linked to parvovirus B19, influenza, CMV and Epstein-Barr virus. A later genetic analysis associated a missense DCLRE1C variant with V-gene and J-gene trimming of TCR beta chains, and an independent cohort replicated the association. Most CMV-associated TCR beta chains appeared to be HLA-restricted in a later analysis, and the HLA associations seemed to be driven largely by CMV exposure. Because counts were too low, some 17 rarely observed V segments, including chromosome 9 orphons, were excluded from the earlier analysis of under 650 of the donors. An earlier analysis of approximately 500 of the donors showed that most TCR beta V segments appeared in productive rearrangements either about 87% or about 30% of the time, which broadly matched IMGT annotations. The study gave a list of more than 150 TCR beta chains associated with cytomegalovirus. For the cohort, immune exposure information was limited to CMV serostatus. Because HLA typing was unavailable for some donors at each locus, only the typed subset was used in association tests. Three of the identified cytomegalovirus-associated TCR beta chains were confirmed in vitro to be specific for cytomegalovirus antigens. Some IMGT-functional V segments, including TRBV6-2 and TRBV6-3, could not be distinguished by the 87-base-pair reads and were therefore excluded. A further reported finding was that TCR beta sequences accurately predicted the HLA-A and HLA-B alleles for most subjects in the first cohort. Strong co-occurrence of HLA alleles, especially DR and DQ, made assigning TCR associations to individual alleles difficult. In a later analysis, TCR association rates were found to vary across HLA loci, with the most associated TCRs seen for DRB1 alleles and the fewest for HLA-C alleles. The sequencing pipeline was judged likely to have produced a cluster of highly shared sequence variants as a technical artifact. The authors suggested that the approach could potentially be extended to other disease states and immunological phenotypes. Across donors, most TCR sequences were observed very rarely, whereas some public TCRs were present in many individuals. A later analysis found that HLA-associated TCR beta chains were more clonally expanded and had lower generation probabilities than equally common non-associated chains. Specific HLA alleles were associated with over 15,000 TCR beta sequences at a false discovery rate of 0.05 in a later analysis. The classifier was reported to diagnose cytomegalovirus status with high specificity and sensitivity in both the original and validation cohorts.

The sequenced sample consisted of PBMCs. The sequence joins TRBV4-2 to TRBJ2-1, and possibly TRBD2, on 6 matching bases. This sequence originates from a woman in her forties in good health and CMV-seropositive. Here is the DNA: TGTGCCAGCAGCCAAGTTAGGAGGGGAACCCTCTACAATGAGCAGTTCTTC. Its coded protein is CASSQVRRGTLYNEQFF.